This T cell receptor beta chain derives from a study of vaccination effects on CD4 cells after COVID-19. Findings and caveats of the study: Marked contraction was observed in infection-induced and vaccine-induced clones late after vaccination.

TCRdb's copy holds only in-frame clones and misses some; the assay was immunoSEQ multiplex PCR. The data contain 37,000 or so clones, about two thirds of them singletons. The table lists this clone with a few counts. Its target is unknown. Germline-derived CDR1 and CDR2 are SGHRS and YFSETQ. Deletions cut 2 bases from V and 0 bases from J, with 15 bases between. This CDR3 has 17 amino acids. With about 9 days of culture completed, CD4+ T cells were isolated. The receptor was derived from a human donor who received a COVID-19 vaccine. The specimen was CD4+ T cells from PBMCs cultured without peptide, collected before COVID-19 vaccination. The chain joins TRBV5-1 to TRBJ1-3; no clear D. The CDR3 is CASSLRAGELSGNTIYF. The CDR3, as DNA: TGCGCCAGCAGCTTACGCGCCGGGGAACTCTCTGGAAACACCATATATTTT.